The 15 T cell receptor beta chains given below trace back to one sample, sequenced in a study of blood T cell repertoires in COVID-19. TCRdb keeps only in-frame clones here, not all; method: immunoSEQ multiplex PCR. The table has around 92,000 clones, about 82% seen once. The sample consisted of peripheral blood. Receptors originate from a human donor in a cohort sampled during active COVID-19.

The V and J genes are TRBV11-2 and TRBJ2-7, with TRBD1 matching over 9 bases. J gave up 3 bases and V 7 bases, and 4 bases lay outside the gene matches. This CDR3 comprises 13 residues. Germline-derived CDR1 and CDR2 are SGHAT and FQNNGV. Here the CDR3 DNA reads TGTGCCAGCACCTCGGACAGGGGCTACGAGCAGTACTTC. Translated, it gives CASTSDRGYEQYF.

The rearrangement joins TRBV20-1 to TRBJ2-7; 7 bases are a match to TRBD2. V was pared by 2 bases and J by 7 bases, with 2 bases of the junction left unmatched. Germline V gene sequence: CDR1 DFQATT, CDR2 SNEGSKA (reference sequence). This CDR3 region has 11 residues. The CDR3 sequence: CSARLGGEQYF. CDR3 nucleotides: TGCAGTGCTAGACTGGGGGGGGAGCAGTACTTC.

CDR3 loop: CASSSGGSPDTQYF. DNA of the CDR3: TGTGCCAGCAGTTCCGGCGGGAGCCCAGATACGCAGTATTTT. The chain combines TRBV6-5 with TRBJ2-3; 7 bases match TRBD2. Per the germline V gene, CDR1 is MNHEY and CDR2 is SVGAGI. The CDR3 contains 14 residues. V was pared by 4 bases and J by 4 bases, with 5 bases of the junction left unmatched.

J is TRBJ1-1 and V is TRBV12-3 or TRBV12-4; D is unresolved. V lost 3 bases to trimming and J lost 5 bases, with 10 bases between them. There are 13 residues in the CDR3. CDR3 sequence (DNA): TGTGCCAGCAGTTTGACCCCGAGGACTGAAGCTTTCTTT. Its translation is CASSLTPRTEAFF.

The chain uses TRBV4-2 and TRBJ1-4, with TRBD1 matching over 9 bases. Germline V gene sequence: CDR1 LGHNA, CDR2 YNFKEQ. Trimming removed 0 bases from V and 5 bases from J; junction bases left unmatched: 7. This CDR3 is 17 amino acids long. The CDR3 DNA follows: TGTGCCAGCAGCCAAGATGAAAGGACAGGGGCGAATGAAAAACTGTTTTTT. Translating gives CASSQDERTGANEKLFF.

This chain joins TRBV21-1 and TRBJ2-1; TRBD1 is the table's D call, not checked against the DNA. TRBV21-1 counts as a pseudogene. CDR3 length: 16 residues. The CDR3 region is CASSFCRDRGVNEQFF. The CDR3 coding sequence is TGTGCCAGCAGTTTTTGCCGGGACAGGGGGGTCAATGAGCAGTTCTTC.

The V gene is TRBV2, the J gene TRBJ2-4; TRBD2 agrees at 10 bases. J lost 1 base, V lost 1 base, and 1 base had no gene match. Germline V lookup: CDR1 SNHLY, CDR2 FYNNEI. The CDR3 length is 16 residues. The CDR3 DNA reads as TGTGCCAGCAGTGAAGGTAGCGGGGGGGCCAAAAACATTCAGTACTTC. Translation: CASSEGSGGAKNIQYF.

This clone was picked up one time. The genes are TRBV14 and TRBJ2-2, with 10 bases matching TRBD2. Looked up from germline, CDR1 is SGHDN and CDR2 is FVKESK. The CDR3 is made up of 18 amino acids. J lost 4 bases, V lost 1 base, and 9 bases had no gene match. CDR3 loop: CASSQAFSLAGPTGELFF. CDR3 DNA sequence: TGTGCCAGCAGCCAAGCTTTCTCACTAGCGGGGCCCACCGGGGAGCTGTTTTTT.

The chain employs TRBV2 and TRBJ1-2; D not certain. The CDR3 length is 12 residues. Trimming took 8 bases from V and 0 from J, leaving 7 bases between them. Per the germline V gene, CDR1 is SNHLY and CDR2 is FYNNEI. Here the CDR3 reads CASSGTNYGYTF. CDR3 sequence (DNA): TGTGCCAGCTCGGGGACTAACTATGGCTACACCTTC.

This chain uses TRBV4-3 with TRBJ1-3; 8 bases are shared with TRBD1. V shed 3 bases, J shed 10 bases, and the junction held 11 bases outside the gene matches. Germline CDR1 and CDR2: LGHNA and YSLEER. The CDR3 length is 15 residues. The DNA of the CDR3 is TGCGCCAGCAGCCAGACAGGGGAGGGATCCGGGACCATATATTTT. The encoded protein is CASSQTGEGSGTIYF.

This chain joins TRBV6-2 or TRBV6-3 and TRBJ1-6; TRBD1 is a possible D gene (6 bases). The ends were cut back, 4 bases at V and 8 bases at J, with 18 bases in the middle. The length of the CDR3 is 16 residues. In germline, CDR1 is MNHEY, CDR2 SVGEGT. The CDR3 nucleotides are TGTGCCAGCAGTTCACAAGCCGGGACATATCATTCACCCCTCCACTTT. Translation: CASSSQAGTYHSPLHF.

The rearrangement uses TRBV4-1 and TRBJ2-7, with D perhaps TRBD2 (5 bases). V shed 0 bases and J shed 3 bases, with 12 bases lying between them. The germline V gene encodes CDR1 MGHRA and CDR2 YSYEKL. The CDR3 has 15 amino acids. CDR3 sequence: CASSQDSRRVYEQYF. For the CDR3, the DNA is TGCGCCAGCAGCCAAGATAGTAGGCGGGTCTACGAGCAGTACTTC.

The chain recombines TRBV10-3 with TRBJ2-2; D perhaps matches TRBD1 (5 bases). V was trimmed by 9 bases and J by 4 bases, leaving 12 bases between them. This CDR3 has 13 amino acids. Germline assignment: CDR1 ENHRY and CDR2 SYGVKD. The CDR3 coding sequence is TGTGCCATGCAACAGGTACTCACCGGGGAGCTGTTTTTT. Translating it yields CAMQQVLTGELFF.

The V gene is TRBV28, the J gene TRBJ2-7, with no clear D. V was cut by 3 bases and J by 3 bases, with 6 bases left in between. This CDR3 is built from 12 residues. The germline gives CDR1 MDHEN, CDR2 SYDVKM. CDR3 amino acids: CASSLRNYEQYF. The CDR3 region has the DNA TGTGCCAGCAGTTTGAGAAACTACGAGCAGTACTTC.

As concerns this clone: The germline gene is not matched at one end of the junction; a read error may be the cause. The J gene is TRBJ1-5, the V gene TRBV28, with a tentative D call TRBD1 (5 bases). Germline CDR1 and CDR2: MDHEN and SYDVKM. The CDR3 covers 16 residues. CDR3 coding DNA: TGTGCCAGCAGTATATGGACAATTTTGAGCAATCAGCCCCAGCATTTT. Translation: CASSIWTILSNQPQHF.